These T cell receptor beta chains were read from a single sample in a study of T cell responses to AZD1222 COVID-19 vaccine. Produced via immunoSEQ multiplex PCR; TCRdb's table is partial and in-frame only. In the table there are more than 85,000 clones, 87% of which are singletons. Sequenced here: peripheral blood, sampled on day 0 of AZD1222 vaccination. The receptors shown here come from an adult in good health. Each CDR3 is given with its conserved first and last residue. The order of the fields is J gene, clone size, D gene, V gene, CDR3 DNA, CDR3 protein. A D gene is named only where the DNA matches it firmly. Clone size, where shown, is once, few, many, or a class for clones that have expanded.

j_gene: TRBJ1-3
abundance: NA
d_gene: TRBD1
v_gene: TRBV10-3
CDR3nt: TGTGCCATCAGTGAGCCCGACAGGGGGTACACCATATATTTT
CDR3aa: CAISEPDRGYTIYF

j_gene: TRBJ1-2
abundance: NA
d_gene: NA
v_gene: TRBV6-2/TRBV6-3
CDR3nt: TGTGCCAGCAGTTACGGACGGAACTATGGCTACACCTTC
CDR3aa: CASSYGRNYGYTF

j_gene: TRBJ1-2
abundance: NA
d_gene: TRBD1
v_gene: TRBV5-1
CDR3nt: TGCGCCAGCAGCTTGACAGGGGGCGATGGCTACACCTTC
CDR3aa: CASSLTGGDGYTF

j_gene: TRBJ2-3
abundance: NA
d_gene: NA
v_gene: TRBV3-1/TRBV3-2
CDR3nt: TGTGCCAGCAGCCAAGTCACGGGGGGCTGGACAGATACGCAGTATTTT
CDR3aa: CASSQVTGGWTDTQYF

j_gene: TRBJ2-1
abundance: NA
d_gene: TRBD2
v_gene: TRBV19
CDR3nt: TGTGCCAGTACCGATGGAGGGACTACCTACAATGAGCAGTTCTTC
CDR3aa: CASTDGGTTYNEQFF

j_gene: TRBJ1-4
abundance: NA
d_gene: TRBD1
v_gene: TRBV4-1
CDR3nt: TGCGCCAGCAGCCAAGACCGGACAGGGGCGGGTAATGAAAAACTGTTTTTT
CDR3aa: CASSQDRTGAGNEKLFF

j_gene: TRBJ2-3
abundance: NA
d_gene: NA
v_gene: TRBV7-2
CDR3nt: TGTGCCAGCAGCTTAATGCGAGATACGCAGTATTTT
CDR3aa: CASSLMRDTQYF

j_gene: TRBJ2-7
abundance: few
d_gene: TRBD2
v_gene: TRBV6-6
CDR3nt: TGTGCCAGCAGCTTTGCCGGGGGTAGCGGGAGCGCTTTTTCCTACGAGCAGTACTTC
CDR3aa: CASSFAGGSGSAFSYEQYF

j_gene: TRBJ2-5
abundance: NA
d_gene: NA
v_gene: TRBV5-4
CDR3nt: TGTGCCAGCAGCTCGGACCGGGAGACCCAGTACTTC
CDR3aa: CASSSDRETQYF

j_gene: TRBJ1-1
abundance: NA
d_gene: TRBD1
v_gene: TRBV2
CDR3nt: TGTGCCAGCCGAGGGACAGCCCTTGCAACTTTCTTT
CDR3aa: CASRGTALATFF

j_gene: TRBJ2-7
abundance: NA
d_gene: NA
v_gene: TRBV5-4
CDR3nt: TGTGCCAGCAGCTTGGACAGGGTGTACGAGCAGTACTTC
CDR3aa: CASSLDRVYEQYF

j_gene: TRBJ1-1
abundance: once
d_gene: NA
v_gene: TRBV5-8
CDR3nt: TGTGCCAGCAGCTTGTATGTCAGGGGCGAAGACTCTAGGCCGAAAGCTTTCTTT
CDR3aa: CASSLYVRGEDSRPKAFF